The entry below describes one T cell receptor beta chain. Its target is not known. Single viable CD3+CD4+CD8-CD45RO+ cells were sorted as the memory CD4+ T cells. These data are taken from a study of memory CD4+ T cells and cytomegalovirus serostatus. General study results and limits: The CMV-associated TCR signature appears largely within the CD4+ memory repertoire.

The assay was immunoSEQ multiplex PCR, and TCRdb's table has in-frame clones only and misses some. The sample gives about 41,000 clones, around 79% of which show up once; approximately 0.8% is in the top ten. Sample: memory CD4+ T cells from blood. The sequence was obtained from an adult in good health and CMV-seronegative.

The DNA of the CDR3 is TGTGCCAGCAGCGCGGCGGGGAGAGGTCGGATAACCCTTAGCACAGATACGCAGTATTTT. Residues: CASSAAGRGRITLSTDTQYF. The gene calls are TRBV9 and TRBJ2-3; D may be TRBD2 (6 bases). V lost 3 bases and J 0 bases, leaving 26 bases between the germline ends. The germline V gene has CDR1 SGDLS and CDR2 YYNGEE. This CDR3 comprises 20 residues.